This T cell receptor (beta chain) appears in the sequencing data of a study of blood T cell repertoires in COVID-19. Study background: Both acute and convalescent COVID-19 samples were obtained from the United States, Italy and Spain.

CDR1 and CDR2 from the germline V gene are MNHEY and SMNVEV (reference sequence). The CDR3 runs to 14 residues. Between the trimmed V and J ends, which lost 6 bases and 3 bases, there was a span of 15 bases. This clone has just a few counts. Some clones are missing from TCRdb's copy, which holds only in-frame ones; the method was immunoSEQ multiplex PCR. The sample carries 20,000 to 25,000 clones, approximately 73% recorded once. The source material was peripheral blood. The rearrangement joins TRBV27 to TRBJ2-7; maybe TRBD2 (5 bases). This receptor was identified in a human donor in a cohort sampled during active or convalescent COVID-19. The DNA of the CDR3 is TGTGCCAGCAGCAAAGCGGCTAGTAACTACGAGCAGTACTTC. It yields the protein CASSKAASNYEQYF.